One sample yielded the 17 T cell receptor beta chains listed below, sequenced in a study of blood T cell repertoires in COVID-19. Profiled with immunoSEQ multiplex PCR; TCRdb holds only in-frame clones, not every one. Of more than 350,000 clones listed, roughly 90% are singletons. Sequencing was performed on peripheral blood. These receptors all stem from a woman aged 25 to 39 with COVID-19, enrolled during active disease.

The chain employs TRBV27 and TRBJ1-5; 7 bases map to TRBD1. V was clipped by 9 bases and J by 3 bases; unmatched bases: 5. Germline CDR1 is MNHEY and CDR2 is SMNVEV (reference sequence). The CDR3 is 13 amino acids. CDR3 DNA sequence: TGTGCCAGTGGTGACAGGGTCAATCAGCCCCAGCATTTT. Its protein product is CASGDRVNQPQHF.

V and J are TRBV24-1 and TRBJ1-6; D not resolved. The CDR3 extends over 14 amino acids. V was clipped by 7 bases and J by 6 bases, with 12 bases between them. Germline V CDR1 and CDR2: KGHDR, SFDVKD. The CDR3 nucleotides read TGTGCCACCAGCACAATACACCTTAATTCACCCCTCCACTTT. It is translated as CATSTIHLNSPLHF.

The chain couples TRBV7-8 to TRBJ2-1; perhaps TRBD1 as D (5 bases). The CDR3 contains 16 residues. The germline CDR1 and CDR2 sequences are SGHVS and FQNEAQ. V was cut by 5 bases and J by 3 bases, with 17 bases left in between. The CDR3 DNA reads TGTGCCAGCAGCCCCCTCTGGGGCCCGGACTACAATGAGCAGTTCTTC. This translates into CASSPLWGPDYNEQFF.

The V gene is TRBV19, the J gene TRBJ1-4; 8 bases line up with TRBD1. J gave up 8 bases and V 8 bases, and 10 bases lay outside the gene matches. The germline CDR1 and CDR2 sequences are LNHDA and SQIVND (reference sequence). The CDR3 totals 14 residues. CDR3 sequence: CASQPGDRREKLFF. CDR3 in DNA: TGTGCCAGTCAGCCCGGGGACAGGCGCGAAAAACTGTTTTTT.

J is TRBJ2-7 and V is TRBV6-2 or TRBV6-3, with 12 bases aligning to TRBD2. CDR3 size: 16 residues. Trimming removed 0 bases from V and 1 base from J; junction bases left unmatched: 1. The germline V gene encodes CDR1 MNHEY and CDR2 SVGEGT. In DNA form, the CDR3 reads TGTGCCAGCAGTTACTCTGGACTAGCGGGGTCCTACGAGCAGTACTTC. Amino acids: CASSYSGLAGSYEQYF.

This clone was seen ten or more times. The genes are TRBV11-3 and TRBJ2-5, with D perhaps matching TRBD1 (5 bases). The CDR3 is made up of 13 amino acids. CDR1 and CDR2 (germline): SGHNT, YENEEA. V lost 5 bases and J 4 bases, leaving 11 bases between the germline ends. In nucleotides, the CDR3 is TGTGCCAGCAGCCCCAGGGCTGGAGAGACCCAGTACTTC. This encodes CASSPRAGETQYF.

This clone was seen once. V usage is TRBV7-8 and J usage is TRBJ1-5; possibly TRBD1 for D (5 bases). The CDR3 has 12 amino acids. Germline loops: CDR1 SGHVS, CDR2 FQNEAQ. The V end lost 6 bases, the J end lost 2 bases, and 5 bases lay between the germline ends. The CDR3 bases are TGTGCCAGCAGACAGGGCAATCAGCCCCAGCATTTT. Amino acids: CASRQGNQPQHF.

Here the CDR3 DNA reads TGTGCCAGTAGTCCGGGACAGGGGTCTGAAAAACTGTTTTTT. It is translated as CASSPGQGSEKLFF. The chain uses TRBV19 and TRBJ1-4, with 10 bases fitting TRBD1. V lost 5 bases to trimming and J lost 7 bases; unmatched junction nucleotides: 4. The CDR3 totals 14 residues. Germline loops: CDR1 LNHDA, CDR2 SQIVND (reference sequence).

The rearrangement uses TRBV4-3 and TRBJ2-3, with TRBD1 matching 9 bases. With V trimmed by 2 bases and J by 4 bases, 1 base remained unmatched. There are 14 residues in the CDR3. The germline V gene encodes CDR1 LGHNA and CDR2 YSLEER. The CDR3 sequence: CASSQTGGPDTQYF. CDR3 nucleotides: TGCGCCAGCAGCCAAACAGGGGGCCCAGATACGCAGTATTTT.

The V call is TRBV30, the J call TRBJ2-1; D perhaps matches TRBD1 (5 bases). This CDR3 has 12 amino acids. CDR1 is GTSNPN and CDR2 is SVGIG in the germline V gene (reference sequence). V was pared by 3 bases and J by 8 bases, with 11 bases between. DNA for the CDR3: TGTGCCTGGAGCCCACAGGTGTATGAGCAGTTCTTC. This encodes CAWSPQVYEQFF.

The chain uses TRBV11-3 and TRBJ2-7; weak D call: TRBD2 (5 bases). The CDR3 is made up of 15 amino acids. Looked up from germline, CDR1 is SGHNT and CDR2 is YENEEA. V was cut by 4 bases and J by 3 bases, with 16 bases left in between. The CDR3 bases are TGTGCCAGCAGCTCGGACGGGAAGGGCCTCTACGAGCAGTACGTC. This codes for CASSSDGKGLYEQYV.

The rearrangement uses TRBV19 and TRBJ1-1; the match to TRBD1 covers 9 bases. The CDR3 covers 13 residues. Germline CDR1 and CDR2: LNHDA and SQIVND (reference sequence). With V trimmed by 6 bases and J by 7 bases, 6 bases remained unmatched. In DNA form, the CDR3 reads TGTGCCAGTAGGAAGGACAGGGGAAATGAAGCTTTCTTT. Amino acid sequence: CASRKDRGNEAFF.

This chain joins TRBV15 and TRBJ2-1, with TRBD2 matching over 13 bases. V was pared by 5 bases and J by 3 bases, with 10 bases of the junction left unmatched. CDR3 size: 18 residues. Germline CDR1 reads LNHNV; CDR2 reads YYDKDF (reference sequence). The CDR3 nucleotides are TGTGCCACCAGCGGTCCCCGTACTAGCGGGGGGGACTACAATGAGCAGTTCTTC. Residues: CATSGPRTSGGDYNEQFF.

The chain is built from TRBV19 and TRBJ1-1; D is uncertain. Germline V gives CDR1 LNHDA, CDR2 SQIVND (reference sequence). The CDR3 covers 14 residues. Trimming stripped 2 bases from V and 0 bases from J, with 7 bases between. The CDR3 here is CASSIYAMNTEAFF. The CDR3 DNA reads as TGTGCCAGTAGTATATACGCGATGAACACTGAAGCTTTCTTT. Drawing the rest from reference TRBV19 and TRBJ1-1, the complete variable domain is DGGITQSPKYLFRKEGQNVTLSCEQNLNHDAMYWYRQDPGQGLRLIYYSQIVNDFQKGDIAEGYSVSREKKESFPLTVTSAQKNPTAFYLCASSIYAMNTEAFFGQGTRLTVV.

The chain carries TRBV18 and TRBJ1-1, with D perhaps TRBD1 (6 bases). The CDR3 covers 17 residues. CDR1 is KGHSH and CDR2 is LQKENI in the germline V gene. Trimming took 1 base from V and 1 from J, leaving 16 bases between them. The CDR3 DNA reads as TGTGCCAGCTCACCACAGGGGCGCACAGGGCGGAACACTGAAGCTTTCTTT. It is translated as CASSPQGRTGRNTEAFF.

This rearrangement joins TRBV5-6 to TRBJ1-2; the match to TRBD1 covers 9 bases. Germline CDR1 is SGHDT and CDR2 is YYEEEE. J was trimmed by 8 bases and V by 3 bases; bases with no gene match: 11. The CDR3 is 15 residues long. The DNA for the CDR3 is TGTGCCAGCAGCTCTACAGGGGGCGCTTTATGGGGCTACACCTTC. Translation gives CASSSTGGALWGYTF.

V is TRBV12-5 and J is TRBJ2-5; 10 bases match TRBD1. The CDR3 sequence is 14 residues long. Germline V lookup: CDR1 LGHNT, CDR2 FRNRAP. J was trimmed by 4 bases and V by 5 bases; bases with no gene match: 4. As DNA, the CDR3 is TGTGCTAGTGGTCCCGGGACAGGGGTAGAGACCCAGTACTTC. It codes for CASGPGTGVETQYF. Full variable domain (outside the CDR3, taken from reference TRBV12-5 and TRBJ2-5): DARVTQTPRHKVTEMGQEVTMRCQPILGHNTVFWYRQTMMQGLELLAYFRNRAPLDDSGMPKDRFSAEMPDATLATLKIQPSEPRDSAVYFCASGPGTGVETQYFGPGTRLLVL.